This TCR beta chain stems from a study of control samples from healthy donors and cancer patients. The CDR3 runs to 13 residues. Germline CDR1 KGHDR, CDR2 SFDVKD. With V trimmed by 9 bases and J by 2 bases, 5 bases remained unmatched. TCRdb keeps only in-frame clones here, not all; method: immunoSEQ multiplex PCR. The sample has approximately 100,000 clones, around nine tenths seen once. The specimen was blood. This clonotype was obtained from a human donor in good health. The donor label of this sample is uncertain. The chain has TRBV24-1 and TRBJ2-5; 7 nucleotides align to TRBD2. The CDR3 protein is CATSGLPQETQYF. The CDR3 DNA reads as TGTGCCACCTCGGGACTACCTCAAGAGACCCAGTACTTC.